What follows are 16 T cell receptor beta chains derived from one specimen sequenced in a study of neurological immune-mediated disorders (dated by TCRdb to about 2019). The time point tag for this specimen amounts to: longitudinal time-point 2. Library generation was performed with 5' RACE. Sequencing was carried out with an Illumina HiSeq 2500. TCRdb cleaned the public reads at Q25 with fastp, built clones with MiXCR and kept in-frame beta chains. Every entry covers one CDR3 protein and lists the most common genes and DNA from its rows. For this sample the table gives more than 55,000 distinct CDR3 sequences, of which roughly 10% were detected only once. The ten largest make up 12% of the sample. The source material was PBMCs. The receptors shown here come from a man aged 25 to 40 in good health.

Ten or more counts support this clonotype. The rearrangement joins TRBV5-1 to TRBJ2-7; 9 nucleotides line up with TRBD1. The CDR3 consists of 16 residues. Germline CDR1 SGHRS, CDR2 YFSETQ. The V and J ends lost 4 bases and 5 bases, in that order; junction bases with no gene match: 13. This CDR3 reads CASSPKERTGDNEQYF. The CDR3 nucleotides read TGCGCCAGCAGCCCAAAGGAACGGACAGGGGACAACGAGCAGTACTTC.

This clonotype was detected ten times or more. As DNA, the CDR3 is TGTGCCAGCAGTTCCCCGATGGACGGCTACGAGCAGTACTTC. Amino acid sequence: CASSSPMDGYEQYF. The V and J genes are TRBV27 and TRBJ2-7; no reliable D call. The germline V gene has CDR1 MNHEY and CDR2 SMNVEV (reference sequence). Trimming stripped 4 bases from V and 3 bases from J, with 13 bases between. CDR3 length equals 14 residues.

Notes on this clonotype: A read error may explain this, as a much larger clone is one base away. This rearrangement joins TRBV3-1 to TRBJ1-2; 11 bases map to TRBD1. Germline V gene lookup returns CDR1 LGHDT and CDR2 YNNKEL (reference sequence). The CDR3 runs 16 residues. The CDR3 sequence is CASSKTQDRGRVGYNF. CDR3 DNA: TGTGCCAGCAGCAAGACTCAGGACAGGGGGCGCGTTGGCTACAACTTC.

CDR3 sequence: CASSSYRDNNYGYTF. CDR3 sequence (DNA): TGTGCCAGCAGTTCCTATAGGGACAACAACTATGGCTACACCTTC. The V and J genes are TRBV6-2 or TRBV6-3 and TRBJ1-2; D possibly corresponds to TRBD1 (6 bases). The CDR3 runs 15 residues. Trimming removed 4 bases at V and 2 bases at J, with 14 bases between. CDR1 and CDR2 (germline): MNHEY, SVGEGT.

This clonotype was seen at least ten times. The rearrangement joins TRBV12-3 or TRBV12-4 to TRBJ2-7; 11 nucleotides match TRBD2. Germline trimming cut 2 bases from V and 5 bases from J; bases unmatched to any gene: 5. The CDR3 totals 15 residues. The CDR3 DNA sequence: TGTGCCAGCAGTTTATCTAGCGGGAGGACAAACGAGCAGTACTTC. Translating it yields CASSLSSGRTNEQYF.

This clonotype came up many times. In DNA, the CDR3 is TGCGCCAGCAGCTTGGATCCAGGGAGCTCTGGAAACACCATATATTTT. Translation gives CASSLDPGSSGNTIYF. The chain carries TRBV5-1 and TRBJ1-3; D may be TRBD1 (5 bases). V was trimmed by 0 bases and J by 0 bases, leaving 10 bases between them. The germline V gene has CDR1 SGHRS and CDR2 YFSETQ. CDR3 length: 16 amino acids.

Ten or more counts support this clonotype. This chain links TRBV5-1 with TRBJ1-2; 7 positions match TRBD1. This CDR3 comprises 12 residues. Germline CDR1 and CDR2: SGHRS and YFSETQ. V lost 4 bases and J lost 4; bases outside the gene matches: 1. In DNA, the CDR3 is TGCGCCAGCAGCCAGGGGGGCTATGGCTACACCTTC. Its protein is CASSQGGYGYTF. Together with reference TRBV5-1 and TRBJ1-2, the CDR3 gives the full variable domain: KAGVTQTPRYLIKTRGQQVTLSCSPISGHRSVSWYQQTPGQGLQFLFEYFSETQRNKGNFPGRFSGRQFSNSRSEMNVSTLELGDSALYLCASSQGGYGYTFGSGTRLTVV.

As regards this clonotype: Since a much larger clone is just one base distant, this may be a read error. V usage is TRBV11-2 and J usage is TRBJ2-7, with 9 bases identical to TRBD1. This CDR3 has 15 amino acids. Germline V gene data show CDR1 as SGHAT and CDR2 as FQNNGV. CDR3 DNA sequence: TGTGCCAGCACCTTAGCCCCGGGACAGGGACCCGAGCAGTACTTC. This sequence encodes CASTLAPGQGPEQYF.

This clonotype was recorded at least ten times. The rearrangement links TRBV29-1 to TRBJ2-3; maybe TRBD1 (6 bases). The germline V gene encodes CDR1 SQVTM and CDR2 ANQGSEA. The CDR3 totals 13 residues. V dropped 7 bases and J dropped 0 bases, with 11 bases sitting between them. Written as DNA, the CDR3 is TGCAGCGCTGAGGGGGATAGCACAGATACGCAGTATTTT. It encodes CSAEGDSTDTQYF.

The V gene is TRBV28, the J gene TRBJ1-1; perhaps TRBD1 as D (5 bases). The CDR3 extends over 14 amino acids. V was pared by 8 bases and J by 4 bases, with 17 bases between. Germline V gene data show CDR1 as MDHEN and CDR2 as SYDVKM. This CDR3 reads CASPPPGGGTEAFF. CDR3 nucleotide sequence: TGTGCCAGCCCCCCCCCCGGGGGGGGCACTGAAGCTTTCTTT. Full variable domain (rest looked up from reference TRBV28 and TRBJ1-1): DVKVTQSSRYLVKRTGEKVFLECVQDMDHENMFWYRQDPGLGLRLIYFSYDVKMKEKGDIPEGYSVSREKKERFSLILESASTNQTSMYLCASPPPGGGTEAFFGQGTRLTVV.

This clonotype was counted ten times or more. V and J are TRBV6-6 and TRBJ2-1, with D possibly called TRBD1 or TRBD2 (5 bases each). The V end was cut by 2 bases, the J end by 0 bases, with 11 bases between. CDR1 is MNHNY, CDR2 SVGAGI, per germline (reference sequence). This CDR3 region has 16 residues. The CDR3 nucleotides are TGTGCCAGCAGTTACCGGGGCGACTCCTCCTACAATGAGCAGTTCTTC. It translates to CASSYRGDSSYNEQFF.

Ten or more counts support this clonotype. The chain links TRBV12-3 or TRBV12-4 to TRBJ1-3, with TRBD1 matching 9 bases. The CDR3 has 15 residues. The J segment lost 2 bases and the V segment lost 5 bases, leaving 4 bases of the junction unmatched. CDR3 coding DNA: TGTGCCAGCAGTCTGGGGGACAGGGCTGGAAACACCATATATTTT. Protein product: CASSLGDRAGNTIYF.

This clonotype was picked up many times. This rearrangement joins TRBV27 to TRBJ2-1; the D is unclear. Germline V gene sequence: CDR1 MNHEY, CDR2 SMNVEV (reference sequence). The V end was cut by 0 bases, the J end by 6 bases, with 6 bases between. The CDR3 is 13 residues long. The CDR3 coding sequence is TGTGCCAGCAGTTTATCAAGCGCCAATGAGCAGTTCTTC. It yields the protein CASSLSSANEQFF.

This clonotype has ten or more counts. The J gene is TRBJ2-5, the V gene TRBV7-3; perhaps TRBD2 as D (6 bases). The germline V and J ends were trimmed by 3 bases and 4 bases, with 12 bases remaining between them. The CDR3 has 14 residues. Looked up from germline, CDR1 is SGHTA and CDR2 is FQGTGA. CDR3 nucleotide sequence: TGTGCCAGCAGCTTTTTAAAGGAGGGAGAGACCCAGTACTTC. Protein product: CASSFLKEGETQYF.

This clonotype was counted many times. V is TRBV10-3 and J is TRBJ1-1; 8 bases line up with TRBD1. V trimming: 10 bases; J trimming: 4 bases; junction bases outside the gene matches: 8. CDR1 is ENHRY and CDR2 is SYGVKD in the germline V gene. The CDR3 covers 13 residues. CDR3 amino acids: CASSGTGVTEAFF. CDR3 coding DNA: TGTGCCAGTTCCGGGACAGGAGTCACTGAAGCTTTCTTT.

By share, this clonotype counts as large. The CDR3 protein is CASSEQGAPQETQYF. CDR3 nucleotide sequence: TGTGCCAGCAGTGAACAGGGGGCCCCCCAAGAGACCCAGTACTTC. J is TRBJ2-5 and V is TRBV2; 8 bases align to TRBD1. V shed 2 bases and J 1 base; nucleotides not matched to a gene: 3. The CDR3 spans 15 residues. Germline CDR1 is SNHLY and CDR2 is FYNNEI.